This T cell receptor (beta chain) came from a study of blood T cell repertoires in COVID-19. Germline assignment: CDR1 MNHEY and CDR2 SVGAGI. The V gene lost 7 bases and the J gene lost 2 bases, with 5 bases spanning the gap. The length of the CDR3 is 11 residues. Here immunoSEQ multiplex PCR was the method, and the copy in TCRdb shows in-frame clones only, minus some. The profile shows 170,000 or so clones, over 80% of them singletons. This rearrangement joins TRBV6-5 to TRBJ1-1; no clear D. Sequencing was done on a sample of peripheral blood. The receptor was derived from a woman aged 60 to 75 with acute or convalescent COVID-19. The chain's CDR3 is CASTHNTEAFF. The CDR3, as DNA: TGTGCCAGCACCCATAACACTGAAGCTTTCTTT.